The rows below give T cell receptor beta chains drawn from one sample of a study of blood T cell repertoires in COVID-19. Assay: immunoSEQ multiplex PCR; the TCRdb copy retains only in-frame clones and omits some. The repertoire holds roughly 30,000 clones, with 72% as singletons. Sequenced: peripheral blood. The receptors derive from a boy between 2 and 10 years old with active or convalescent COVID-19. CDR3s include the opening cysteine and the closing phenylalanine or tryptophan. The D gene is left open where the match is weak. A row's size may be missing; if present it is once, few, many or a size class.

abundance: NA; j_gene: TRBJ2-7; v_gene: TRBV6-2/TRBV6-3; d_gene: TRBD2; CDR3aa: CASSFLLAGVRYEQYF; CDR3nt: TGTGCCAGCAGTTTCTTACTAGCGGGAGTTCGTTACGAGCAGTACTTC
abundance: NA; j_gene: TRBJ2-2; v_gene: TRBV7-8; d_gene: TRBD2; CDR3aa: CAAGREAAGELFF; CDR3nt: TGTGCCGCGGGGCGGGAGGCGGCCGGGGAGCTGTTTTTT
abundance: few; j_gene: TRBJ2-7; v_gene: TRBV7-9; d_gene: NA; CDR3aa: CASGGDEPPYEQYF; CDR3nt: TGTGCCAGCGGGGGCGATGAGCCCCCCTACGAGCAGTACTTC
abundance: NA; j_gene: TRBJ2-1; v_gene: TRBV20-1; d_gene: NA; CDR3aa: CSASGPQVPYNEQFF; CDR3nt: TGCAGTGCTAGTGGCCCCCAGGTACCATACAATGAGCAGTTCTTC
abundance: few; j_gene: TRBJ2-5; v_gene: TRBV5-4; d_gene: NA; CDR3aa: CASSLFQVETQYF; CDR3nt: TGTGCCAGCAGCTTGTTCCAGGTGGAGACCCAGTACTTC
abundance: few; j_gene: TRBJ2-1; v_gene: TRBV10-1; d_gene: NA; CDR3aa: CASSESGTPEVF; CDR3nt: TGCGCCAGCAGTGAGTCAGGCACTCCCGAGGTCTTC
abundance: NA; j_gene: TRBJ1-2; v_gene: TRBV18; d_gene: TRBD1; CDR3aa: CASSPIDRGRLPPYGYTF; CDR3nt: TGTGCCAGCTCACCTATTGACAGGGGGCGGTTGCCACCCTATGGCTACACCTTC
abundance: few; j_gene: TRBJ1-1; v_gene: TRBV5-4; d_gene: NA; CDR3aa: CASSSGGLVVSGGAFF; CDR3nt: TGTGCCAGCAGCTCCGGAGGGTTGGTGGTATCAGGTGGGGCTTTCTTT
abundance: NA; j_gene: TRBJ1-1; v_gene: TRBV14; d_gene: TRBD1; CDR3aa: CASSRYRDRVGTEAFF; CDR3nt: TGTGCCAGCAGCCGATACCGGGACAGGGTTGGCACTGAAGCTTTCTTT
abundance: NA; j_gene: TRBJ1-3; v_gene: TRBV7-9; d_gene: TRBD1; CDR3aa: CASSLRQGTYGNTIYF; CDR3nt: TGTGCCAGCAGCTTAAGACAGGGAACGTATGGAAACACCATATATTTT
abundance: NA; j_gene: TRBJ1-3; v_gene: TRBV19; d_gene: NA; CDR3aa: CASRGVTWTSGNTIYF; CDR3nt: TGTGCCAGTAGGGGAGTGACCTGGACCTCTGGAAACACCATATATTTT
abundance: NA; j_gene: TRBJ1-1; v_gene: TRBV4-1; d_gene: NA; CDR3aa: CASSQPDSRSTEAFF; CDR3nt: TGCGCCAGCAGCCAGCCGGACAGTAGGAGCACTGAAGCTTTCTTT
abundance: NA; j_gene: TRBJ1-6; v_gene: TRBV6-5; d_gene: NA; CDR3aa: CASSFGGYLSPLHF; CDR3nt: TGTGCCAGCAGTTTTGGGGGGTATCTTTCACCCCTCCACTTT
abundance: NA; j_gene: TRBJ1-4; v_gene: TRBV7-9; d_gene: NA; CDR3aa: CASSLTGDSEKLFF; CDR3nt: TGTGCCAGCAGCTTAACTGGTGATAGCGAAAAACTGTTTTTT
abundance: NA; j_gene: TRBJ2-7; v_gene: TRBV11-2; d_gene: NA; CDR3aa: CASSLGPGSSYEQYF; CDR3nt: TGTGCCAGCAGCTTAGGTCCGGGGAGCTCCTACGAGCAGTACTTC
abundance: NA; j_gene: TRBJ1-4; v_gene: TRBV19; d_gene: NA; CDR3aa: CASSPGVLATNEKLFF; CDR3nt: TGTGCCAGTAGTCCAGGGGTGCTTGCAACTAATGAAAAACTGTTTTTT
abundance: NA; j_gene: TRBJ2-5; v_gene: TRBV11-2; d_gene: NA; CDR3aa: CASRNNGGPGWETQYF; CDR3nt: TGTGCCAGCAGAAACAACGGGGGACCAGGTTGGGAGACCCAGTACTTC
abundance: few; j_gene: TRBJ2-1; v_gene: TRBV19; d_gene: TRBD1; CDR3aa: CASSTRSTGTPYNEQFF; CDR3nt: TGTGCCAGTAGCACAAGGTCGACAGGGACACCTTACAATGAGCAGTTCTTC
abundance: NA; j_gene: TRBJ2-2; v_gene: TRBV6-6; d_gene: NA; CDR3aa: CASSSGGLRTGELFF; CDR3nt: TGTGCCAGCAGCTCGGGTGGACTTCGCACCGGGGAGCTGTTTTTT
abundance: NA; j_gene: TRBJ1-2; v_gene: TRBV3-1/TRBV3-2; d_gene: TRBD1; CDR3aa: CASSRSGTDYYGYTF; CDR3nt: TGTGCCAGCAGCCGATCCGGGACAGATTACTATGGCTACACCTTC
abundance: few; j_gene: TRBJ2-1; v_gene: TRBV5-4; d_gene: NA; CDR3aa: CASSLDRDTYNEQFF; CDR3nt: TGTGCCAGCAGCTTGGACAGGGATACCTACAATGAGCAGTTCTTC
abundance: NA; j_gene: TRBJ1-2; v_gene: TRBV11-2; d_gene: TRBD1; CDR3aa: CASSLGTGWIGAYGYTF; CDR3nt: TGTGCCAGCAGCTTGGGGACAGGGTGGATCGGTGCCTATGGCTACACCTTC
abundance: once; j_gene: TRBJ2-5; v_gene: TRBV19; d_gene: NA; CDR3aa: CASSTVSETQYF; CDR3nt: TGTGCCAGTAGTACGGTTTCAGAGACCCAGTACTTC
abundance: NA; j_gene: TRBJ2-7; v_gene: TRBV14; d_gene: NA; CDR3aa: CASSPLLGGTEQYF; CDR3nt: TGTGCCAGCAGCCCTCTCCTGGGGGGTACCGAGCAGTACTTC
abundance: NA; j_gene: TRBJ2-2; v_gene: TRBV20-1; d_gene: TRBD2; CDR3aa: CSASRLAGRAGELFF; CDR3nt: TGCAGTGCCAGTCGACTAGCGGGAAGGGCCGGGGAGCTGTTTTTT
abundance: NA; j_gene: TRBJ1-1; v_gene: TRBV28; d_gene: TRBD1; CDR3aa: CASSLWSGQMGLSEAFF; CDR3nt: TGTGCCAGCAGTTTATGGTCGGGACAGATGGGTCTTAGTGAAGCTTTCTTT
abundance: NA; j_gene: TRBJ1-1; v_gene: TRBV6-1; d_gene: NA; CDR3aa: CASSELNWGGAEAFF; CDR3nt: TGTGCCAGCAGTGAATTAAACTGGGGAGGGGCTGAAGCTTTCTTT
abundance: few; j_gene: TRBJ1-1; v_gene: TRBV6-6; d_gene: NA; CDR3aa: CATMVRGNTEAFF; CDR3nt: TGTGCCACCATGGTCCGGGGGAACACTGAAGCTTTCTTT
abundance: NA; j_gene: TRBJ1-3; v_gene: TRBV10-3; d_gene: NA; CDR3aa: CAISRGNTIYF; CDR3nt: TGTGCCATCAGTAGAGGGAACACCATATATTTT
abundance: medium-sized; j_gene: TRBJ2-1; v_gene: TRBV19; d_gene: TRBD2; CDR3aa: CASTPTGGRSYNEQFF; CDR3nt: TGTGCCAGTACCCCGACGGGGGGGCGGTCCTACAATGAGCAGTTCTTC
abundance: NA; j_gene: TRBJ2-4; v_gene: TRBV7-8; d_gene: NA; CDR3aa: CASSLRQPLAKNIQYF; CDR3nt: TGTGCCAGCAGCTTAAGACAGCCCCTAGCCAAAAACATTCAGTACTTC
abundance: NA; j_gene: TRBJ2-1; v_gene: TRBV7-2; d_gene: NA; CDR3aa: CASSLSGSGNEQFF; CDR3nt: TGTGCCAGCAGCTTAAGCGGTTCCGGGAATGAGCAGTTCTTC
abundance: NA; j_gene: TRBJ1-2; v_gene: TRBV7-2; d_gene: NA; CDR3aa: CASSPRLEVEGYTF; CDR3nt: TGTGCCAGCAGCCCCCGGCTCGAGGTTGAGGGCTACACCTTC
abundance: NA; j_gene: TRBJ1-1; v_gene: TRBV6-2/TRBV6-3; d_gene: NA; CDR3aa: CASSYSRGGAYPGQEAFF; CDR3nt: TGTGCCAGCAGTTACTCCCGGGGGGGCGCTTATCCGGGACAAGAAGCTTTCTTT
abundance: medium-sized; j_gene: TRBJ1-5; v_gene: TRBV30; d_gene: TRBD1; CDR3aa: CAWGQGAAQPQHF; CDR3nt: TGTGCCTGGGGACAGGGGGCAGCCCAGCCCCAGCATTTT
abundance: NA; j_gene: TRBJ2-5; v_gene: TRBV6-5; d_gene: TRBD1; CDR3aa: CASSPDRGLQETQYF; CDR3nt: TGTGCCAGCAGTCCGGACAGGGGGCTTCAAGAGACCCAGTACTTC
abundance: few; j_gene: TRBJ1-5; v_gene: TRBV2; d_gene: TRBD1; CDR3aa: CASTGQNNQPQHF; CDR3nt: TGTGCCAGCACGGGACAGAACAATCAGCCCCAGCATTTT
abundance: NA; j_gene: TRBJ1-5; v_gene: TRBV28; d_gene: NA; CDR3aa: CATAGDQPQHF; CDR3nt: TGTGCCACCGCGGGGGATCAGCCCCAGCATTTT
abundance: NA; j_gene: TRBJ2-7; v_gene: TRBV5-5; d_gene: TRBD2; CDR3aa: CASSTISSLATPYEQYF; CDR3nt: TGTGCCAGCAGTACCATTTCATCACTAGCGACGCCCTACGAGCAGTACTTC
abundance: NA; j_gene: TRBJ1-3; v_gene: TRBV4-1; d_gene: TRBD1; CDR3aa: CASSLQGAFSGNTIYF; CDR3nt: TGCGCCAGCAGCCTACAGGGGGCCTTCTCTGGAAACACCATATATTTT
abundance: NA; j_gene: TRBJ1-2; v_gene: TRBV5-1; d_gene: NA; CDR3aa: CASRGPTTYGYTF; CDR3nt: TGCGCCAGCAGGGGGCCTACAACCTATGGCTACACCTTC
abundance: few; j_gene: TRBJ1-2; v_gene: TRBV5-1; d_gene: TRBD1; CDR3aa: CASSPGQYISLEYGYTF; CDR3nt: TGCGCCAGCAGCCCGGGACAGTACATTTCCCTCGAGTATGGCTACACCTTC
abundance: NA; j_gene: TRBJ1-6; v_gene: TRBV25-1; d_gene: NA; CDR3aa: CANSPGIPDNSPLHF; CDR3nt: TGTGCCAATTCGCCGGGGATCCCAGATAATTCACCCCTCCACTTT
abundance: once; j_gene: TRBJ1-1; v_gene: TRBV2; d_gene: NA; CDR3aa: CASSSDRLMNTEAFF; CDR3nt: TGTGCCAGCAGTTCGGACAGACTGATGAACACTGAAGCTTTCTTT
abundance: NA; j_gene: TRBJ2-1; v_gene: TRBV14; d_gene: TRBD2; CDR3aa: CASSARTSGKYNEQFF; CDR3nt: TGTGCCAGCAGCGCCCGGACTAGCGGAAAATACAATGAGCAGTTCTTC
abundance: NA; j_gene: TRBJ2-1; v_gene: TRBV1; d_gene: NA; CDR3aa: CTSSQDRTGALHNEQFF; CDR3nt: TGCACCAGCAGCCAGGACAGGACAGGGGCCCTCCACAATGAGCAGTTCTTC
abundance: NA; j_gene: TRBJ2-5; v_gene: TRBV4-1; d_gene: TRBD2; CDR3aa: CASSQENWSGGYNIQETQYF; CDR3nt: TGCGCCAGCAGCCAAGAAAATTGGAGCGGGGGCTATAATATCCAAGAGACCCAGTACTTC
abundance: NA; j_gene: TRBJ1-5; v_gene: TRBV24-1; d_gene: TRBD1; CDR3aa: CATSDGQGGSNQPQHF; CDR3nt: TGTGCCACCAGTGACGGACAGGGAGGTAGCAATCAGCCCCAGCATTTT
abundance: NA; j_gene: TRBJ2-7; v_gene: TRBV3-1/TRBV3-2; d_gene: TRBD2; CDR3aa: CASSQDGTSGVYEQYF; CDR3nt: TGTGCCAGCAGCCAAGATGGCACTAGCGGTGTCTACGAGCAGTACTTC
abundance: NA; j_gene: TRBJ1-5; v_gene: TRBV9; d_gene: TRBD1; CDR3aa: CASSGTGIDQPQHF; CDR3nt: TGTGCCAGCAGTGGGACAGGGATTGATCAGCCCCAGCATTTT
abundance: NA; j_gene: TRBJ2-7; v_gene: TRBV20-1; d_gene: NA; CDR3aa: CSAANSYEQYF; CDR3nt: TGCAGTGCCGCAAACAGCTACGAGCAGTACTTC
abundance: NA; j_gene: TRBJ1-5; v_gene: TRBV5-5; d_gene: NA; CDR3aa: CASSSGHLDYQPQHF; CDR3nt: TGTGCCAGCAGCTCGGGACACTTAGATTATCAGCCCCAGCATTTT
abundance: NA; j_gene: TRBJ2-4; v_gene: TRBV5-1; d_gene: TRBD2; CDR3aa: CASSLRLAGGLGAKNIQYF; CDR3nt: TGCGCCAGCAGCTTGAGGCTAGCGGGAGGCCTGGGAGCCAAAAACATTCAGTACTTC